The 8 T cell receptor beta chains listed next were all sequenced from one sample in a study of CD8 T cells in Susac syndrome. RNA amounts of 0.5 to 1 ug underwent reverse transcription with random hexamers. TCRdb passed the immunoSEQ multiplex PCR reads through MiXCR, listing each CDR3 protein once. Of about 180,000 distinct CDR3 sequences listed, just under 95% are singletons. What was sequenced was CD4+ T cells from PBMCs. All receptors derive from a human donor with Susac syndrome.

This rearrangement joins TRBV5-4 to TRBJ2-4; D is possibly TRBD2 (5 bases). V lost 4 bases to trimming and J lost 1 base, with 12 bases between them. The germline gives CDR1 SGHNT, CDR2 YYREEE (reference sequence). This CDR3 contains 15 residues. CDR3 sequence: CASSGGTFAKNIQYF. Written as DNA, the CDR3 is TGTGCCAGCAGCGGAGGTACCTTTGCCAAAAACATTCAGTACTTC.

This rearrangement joins TRBV20-1 to TRBJ2-1, with 8 bases identical to TRBD2. Unmatched junction bases numbered 14, after V lost 3 bases and J lost 7 bases. The V gene's germline CDR1 is DFQATT and CDR2 SNEGSKA (reference sequence). This CDR3 spans 16 amino acids. CDR3 DNA: TGCAGTGCTAGCCCGACGCATGGCGGGAGGTTGAATGAGCAGTTCTTC. Amino acids: CSASPTHGGRLNEQFF.

The V and J genes are TRBV12-3 or TRBV12-4 and TRBJ2-7, with D perhaps TRBD1 or TRBD2 (5 bases each). The CDR3 totals 14 residues. V lost 3 bases to trimming and J lost 2 bases, with 11 bases between them. The CDR3 reads CASSLWGTTYEQYF. The CDR3 DNA reads as TGTGCCAGCAGTTTGTGGGGGACCACCTACGAGCAGTACTTC.

CDR3 sequence: CSARVKRETQYF. The CDR3, as DNA: TGCAGTGCTAGAGTAAAACGGGAGACCCAGTACTTC. The rearrangement uses TRBV20-1 and TRBJ2-5; no firm D call. Germline V gene data show CDR1 as DFQATT and CDR2 as SNEGSKA (reference sequence). The CDR3 consists of 12 residues. Trimming cost V 1 base and J 5 bases, with 8 bases left between them.

This chain connects TRBV23-1 to TRBJ2-6; D might be TRBD1 or TRBD2, each matching 5 bases. TRBV23-1 is labeled an ORF, and its function is uncertain. The CDR3 consists of 12 residues. V was trimmed by 8 bases and J by 12 bases, leaving 14 bases between them. The CDR3 sequence is CASLGTPRVLTF. CDR3 in DNA: TGCGCCAGCCTCGGGACCCCCCGCGTCCTGACTTTC.

The chain is built from TRBV6-4 and TRBJ2-1; 10 bases line up with TRBD2. Germline values: CDR1 MRHNA, CDR2 SNTAGT. The CDR3 sequence is 15 residues long. V shed 4 bases and J 8 bases; nucleotides not matched to a gene: 8. CDR3 amino acids: CASSAKLAGDHEQFF. The CDR3 DNA is TGTGCCAGCAGTGCGAAGCTAGCGGGAGACCATGAGCAGTTCTTC.

This sequence joins TRBV7-3 and TRBJ2-3; unclear D gene. The V end was cut by 5 bases, the J end by 0 bases, with 6 bases between. CDR1 and CDR2 from the germline V gene are SGHTA and FQGTGA. The CDR3 length is 13 residues. CDR3 nucleotide sequence: TGTGCCAGCAGCAAGCTGAGCACAGATACGCAGTATTTT. Residues: CASSKLSTDTQYF.

The chain employs TRBV29-1 and TRBJ1-1; D is unclear. Germline V gives CDR1 SQVTM, CDR2 ANQGSEA. The V end lost 5 bases, the J end lost 3 bases, and 13 bases lay between the germline ends. This CDR3 is built from 13 residues. CDR3 protein: CSVSPRLDTEAFF. The CDR3 bases are TGCAGCGTTTCCCCCAGGTTGGACACTGAAGCTTTCTTT.